One sample yielded the 12 T cell receptor beta chains listed below, sequenced in a study of identical twins. One entry per CDR3 protein results from TCRdb running MiXCR on the 5' RACE reads. The top ten clones hold 4.3% of a sample with 550,000 to 700,000 distinct CDR3 sequences, 21% of them seen once. These data were also reused for a study on T cells expressing NK-cell markers.

Input material: PBMCs. The receptors originated from a woman younger than 35 in good health.

This clonotype occurred many times. This rearrangement joins TRBV7-2 to TRBJ2-5; maybe TRBD2 (6 bases). CDR3 size: 14 residues. V gave up 5 bases and J gave up 8 bases, with 18 bases separating them. Germline V gene lookup returns CDR1 SGHTA and CDR2 FQGNSA. CDR3 region: CASSPIGQGGTQYF. The CDR3 DNA is TGTGCCAGCAGCCCCATAGGCCAGGGAGGAACCCAGTACTTC.

The gene calls are TRBV10-1 and TRBJ2-7; a possible D gene is TRBD2 (5 bases). Trimming took off 0 bases at V and 2 bases at J, with 11 bases between the two ends. Germline CDR1 reads WNHNN; CDR2 reads SYGVQD (reference sequence). The CDR3 spans 15 residues. The CDR3: CASSESRVAPYEQYF. The CDR3 DNA reads as TGCGCCAGCAGTGAGTCGAGGGTTGCCCCCTACGAGCAGTACTTC.

This clonotype was seen more than once but under ten times. The CDR3 reads CSVRTGETQYF. CDR3 sequence (DNA): TGCAGCGTGAGGACTGGAGAGACCCAGTACTTC. V is TRBV29-1 and J is TRBJ2-5; TRBD2 is a possible D gene (5 bases). Deletions cut 6 bases from V and 4 bases from J, with 9 bases between. Germline assignment: CDR1 SQVTM and CDR2 ANQGSEA. The CDR3 has 11 amino acids.

The rearrangement links TRBV20-1 to TRBJ2-7; no firm D call. The CDR3 length is 12 residues. Germline V gene sequence: CDR1 DFQATT, CDR2 SNEGSKA (reference sequence). With 6 bases removed from V and 4 bases from J, the gap between germline ends came to 13 bases. In DNA form, the CDR3 reads TGCAGTGCCTCGAAGAGAGGTTACGAGCAGTACTTC. Translating gives CSASKRGYEQYF.

This clonotype was counted between two and nine times. The V and J genes are TRBV20-1 and TRBJ2-7; weak D call: TRBD1 (6 bases). The CDR3 is made up of 12 amino acids. CDR1 and CDR2 from the germline V gene are DFQATT and SNEGSKA (reference sequence). Deletions cut 6 bases from V and 4 bases from J, with 13 bases between. CDR3 region: CSANEQGYEQYF. Here the CDR3 DNA reads TGCAGTGCCAACGAACAGGGATACGAGCAGTACTTC.

As for this clonotype: With only one base between it and a far larger clone, this is likely a read error. The chain recombines TRBV5-1 with TRBJ2-1; no reliable D call. The CDR3 is 12 amino acids. The germline gives CDR1 SGHRS, CDR2 YFSETQ. CDR3 region: CANSLVYNEQFF. The DNA for the CDR3 is TGCGCCAACAGCTTGGTATACAATGAGCAGTTCTTC.

The chain employs TRBV15 and TRBJ2-5, with D maybe TRBD1 (6 bases). The V end was cut by 5 bases, the J end by 7 bases, with 14 bases between. There are 13 residues in the CDR3. CDR1 and CDR2 (germline): LNHNV, YYDKDF (reference sequence). CDR3 sequence reads: CATSPDRSGTQYF. CDR3 bases: TGTGCCACCAGCCCGGACAGATCGGGGACCCAGTACTTC.

The chain employs TRBV4-1 and TRBJ2-6; D may be TRBD1 (6 bases). The CDR3 extends over 19 amino acids. Germline V gene sequence: CDR1 MGHRA, CDR2 YSYEKL. Trimming shortened V by 3 bases and J by 1 base, and 19 bases separated the two germline ends. CDR3 protein: CASSHDPSYGTSGANVLTF. CDR3 sequence (DNA): TGCGCCAGCAGCCACGACCCCTCCTACGGGACATCTGGGGCCAACGTCCTGACTTTC.

This clonotype has just a few counts. The rearrangement uses TRBV20-1 and TRBJ2-7; possibly TRBD2 for D (6 bases). The CDR3 has 13 amino acids. V shed 3 bases and J shed 4 bases, with 13 bases lying between them. Germline assignment: CDR1 DFQATT and CDR2 SNEGSKA (reference sequence). CDR3 in amino acids: CSASTSMGYEQYF. The CDR3 coding sequence is TGCAGTGCTAGCACTAGCATGGGTTACGAGCAGTACTTC.

V is TRBV7-3 and J is TRBJ2-7; 11 bases fit TRBD2. Germline V gene sequence: CDR1 SGHTA, CDR2 FQGTGA. The CDR3 has 15 amino acids. The J segment lost 6 bases and the V segment lost 6 bases, leaving 10 bases of the junction unmatched. The DNA for the CDR3 is TGTGCCAGCAGGATGAGACTAGCGGGGTCGGGCGAGCAGTACTTC. Translation gives CASRMRLAGSGEQYF.

This rearrangement joins TRBV15 to TRBJ2-1, with D unclear. The germline gives CDR1 LNHNV, CDR2 YYDKDF (reference sequence). The CDR3 length is 15 residues. V was pared by 4 bases and J by 3 bases, with 13 bases between. This chain's CDR3 is CATSIPGEHYNEQFF. The CDR3 DNA reads TGTGCCACCAGCATACCGGGCGAACACTACAATGAGCAGTTCTTC.

This clonotype turned up a few times. The chain couples TRBV20-1 to TRBJ1-6; D is uncertain. CDR3 length: 14 amino acids. The germline CDR1 and CDR2 sequences are DFQATT and SNEGSKA (reference sequence). V shed 4 bases and J shed 7 bases, with 14 bases lying between them. The CDR3 spells CSAKSAGANSPLHF. The CDR3 bases are TGCAGTGCTAAGAGTGCAGGCGCGAATTCACCCCTCCACTTT.